What follows describes a single T cell receptor beta chain. This clone has only one observation. Its antigen has not been determined. Per-nucleotide qualities are absent, and no much larger clonotype sits a single base away. These data are taken from a study of human versus mouse CDR3 diversity and MHC coevolution (dated 2017 in TCRdb). Describing the broader study: According to reports, the immunoSEQ assay detects one in 200,000 T cells and minimizes multiplex PCR amplification bias. Three healthy volunteer blood donors were included in the human cohort, with one aged 30 to 40, one aged 40 to 50 and one aged 60 to 70 at collection. Across the mouse and human samples, each sample yielded between roughly 0.6 x 10^7 and 1.8 x 10^7 valid reads. Human naive CD4 T cell repertoires served as a reference for TCR selection on multiple MHC II alleles, compared against human-TCR-locus transgenic mice with single MHC II. Broader findings and caveats from the paper: On average, humans had more CDR3 deletions and insertions than mice, indicating greater exonuclease and TdT activity. iCHAO1 estimates gave humans the largest TCR beta repertoire, 1.5 million to 2 million clonotypes, attributed likely to selection by multiple MHC II molecules. Among all compared groups, most of the three human donors had the lowest clonal inequality scores. Because human T cells were selected on six MHC II alleles, repertoire diversity was not considered directly comparable between humans and mice.

Per the germline V gene, SQVTM is the CDR1 and ANQGSEA is the CDR2. V and J are truncated by 6 bases and 1 base respectively, leaving an intervening sequence of 12 bases. Taken from cysteine to phenylalanine, the CDR3 has 14 residues. Only the CDR3 portion is preserved as DNA: 42 bases, with reading frame beginning at the first base. The QIAGEN blood and tissue kit was used to extract genomic DNA from the sorted cells, and that DNA was then quantified on a NanoDrop 1000. Deep sequencing and quantification of TCR alpha and beta chains were performed on the immunoSEQ platform by multiplex PCR of genomic DNA. Per the authors' processing: IMGT gene and region definitions were used for annotation of the TCR sequences. As a stand-in for the preselection repertoire, out-of-frame rearrangements were used and set against in-frame clonotypes. To estimate repertoire size, the study used the iCHAO1 estimator that comes with the immunoSEQ platform. A Gini index based on the Lorenz curve was applied to in-frame amino acid clonotypes to measure clonal inequality. The intersect function in the R package tcR was used to count shared clonotypes, while the Jaccard index served to score similarity. Principal component analysis of V, J and V-J usage frequencies was run with the R prcomp function without normalization. TCRdb limited this immuneACCESS table to in-frame rearrangements with V and J called. A share of clones is missing; checked studies link under half to unresolved V genes, and the rest is unexplained. D and trimming were read from the DNA, whereas the V and J calls and clone size are those reported in that table. The sample records over 60,000 clones, 85% to 95% of which are singletons. Less than 0.16% of the sample is in the top ten clones.

Naive CD4 T cells, defined as CD45RO-negative and CD62L-positive, were isolated from PBMCs by fluorescence-activated cell sorting. Each donor gave about 50 ml of fresh peripheral blood, from which PBMCs were isolated by Ficoll density centrifugation. All samples were sorted on a FACSAria III instrument and reached purity above 85%. This sequence originates from a person between 25 and 70 years old in good health. The sequenced material came from naive CD4+ T cells from blood. Per the publication, the cell subset or site label means: CD45RO-negative CD62L-positive naive CD4 T cells. The chain links TRBV29-1 with TRBJ2-2, and possibly TRBD1, on 6 matching bases. The DNA is as follows: TGCAGCGTCCCCGGGACACGGAACACCGGGGAGCTGTTTTTT. Its translation reads: CSVPGTRNTGELFF.